This TCR beta chain was documented in a study of blood T cells in healthy people across ages. This CDR3 is built from 15 residues. Germline loops: CDR1 MNHEY, CDR2 SMNVEV (reference sequence). Trimming stripped 5 bases from V and 2 bases from J, with 15 bases between. Total RNA extraction produced at least 5 micrograms (per sample) for the study. This clonotype was counted many times. Sample-barcoded 5' priming and a J-beta primer mix drove a second PCR of about 6 to 12 cycles. Each cDNA molecule was tagged by a template-switch adaptor with 12 random nucleotides. MiXCR was run by TCRdb on the 5' RACE reads, yielding one entry per CDR3 protein. The repertoire includes 700,000 to 850,000 distinct CDR3 sequences, 35% to 40% of them detected once, and 13% sits in the top ten.

The specimen was blood. The chain carries TRBV27 and TRBJ1-2; D might be TRBD1 (5 bases). The source of this sequence is a man between 18 and 29 years old in good health. The CDR3 sequence is CASSRDVTSNYGYTF. Written as DNA, the CDR3 is TGTGCCAGCAGTCGGGACGTTACATCCAACTATGGCTACACCTTC.